The clone carrying this T cell receptor beta chain was seen ten or more times. Its specificity is not known. TCRdb reprocessed the RACE reads via MiXCR and lists one record per CDR3 protein. Among some 80,000 distinct CDR3 sequences, roughly 10% were seen once, and the ten largest hold more than 1.5%. This record belongs to a study of human T cells and chemical hapten exposure. Points from the study as a whole: Donors were affected by alopecia, so their immune reaction might vary from that of healthy individuals. Relative to controls, expanded TCRs formed significantly more large CDR3 similarity clusters.

CDR1 is LGHNT, CDR2 FRNRAP, per germline. This CDR3 is built from 18 residues. V lost 2 bases to trimming and J lost 7 bases; unmatched junction nucleotides: 13. Time point meaning: patch test 2, 6 weeks after DPC sensitization. The treatment was: therapeutic diphenylcyclopropenone sensitization with weekly scalp DPC. Sequencing used whole blood, obtained in connection with sensitization to the hapten diphenylcyclopropenone (DPC). The sequence was obtained from a man younger than 35 with alopecia areata. Some clones in this sample may be carry-over from other donors' samples. The chain couples TRBV12-5 to TRBJ2-1; TRBD2 agrees at 11 bases. CDR3 coding DNA: TGTGCTAGTGGTTTGCCGAAGACTAGCGGGGCCGCCAGAAATGAGCAGTTCTTC. This gives the protein CASGLPKTSGAARNEQFF.